The next 24 T cell receptor beta chains were all read from a single sample in a study of blood T cell repertoires in COVID-19. Clones were sequenced by immunoSEQ multiplex PCR, and TCRdb holds only the in-frame ones, with some missing. In the table there are around 300,000 clones, about 91% of which are singletons. Sequenced: peripheral blood. The receptor source for this set is a woman aged 25-40 years with COVID-19, enrolled during active disease.

The chain is built from TRBV11-2 and TRBJ2-3, with D uncertain. The CDR3 sequence is 15 residues long. V was clipped by 4 bases and J by 0 bases, with 11 bases between them. Germline loops: CDR1 SGHAT, CDR2 FQNNGV. The CDR3 region has the DNA TGTGCCAGCAGCTCGAGCCTCCGTAGCACAGATACGCAGTATTTT. Translation: CASSSSLRSTDTQYF. Complete variable domain (other parts from reference TRBV11-2 and TRBJ2-3): EAGVAQSPRYKIIEKRQSVAFWCNPISGHATLYWYQQILGQGPKLLIQFQNNGVVDDSQLPKDRFSAERLKGVDSTLKIQPAKLEDSAVYLCASSSSLRSTDTQYFGPGTRLTVL.

This chain uses TRBV5-6 with TRBJ2-2; D remains ambiguous. The CDR3 spans 14 residues. CDR1 and CDR2 from the germline V gene are SGHDT and YYEEEE. Trimming took 0 bases from V and 0 from J, leaving 3 bases between them. Here the CDR3 DNA reads TGTGCCAGCAGCTTGGGTACGAACACCGGGGAGCTGTTTTTT. Translation gives CASSLGTNTGELFF. The variable domain in full, with the rest retrieved from reference TRBV5-6 and TRBJ2-2, is DAGVTQSPTHLIKTRGQQVTLRCSPKSGHDTVSWYQQALGQGPQFIFQYYEEEERQRGNFPDRFSGHQFPNYSSELNVNALLLGDSALYLCASSLGTNTGELFFGEGSRLTVL.

The V gene is TRBV5-5, the J gene TRBJ1-1, with 7 bases aligning to TRBD1. The CDR3 is 13 residues long. In germline, CDR1 is SGHKS, CDR2 YYEKEE (reference sequence). V dropped 5 bases and J dropped 3; count of bases not matched to a gene: 4. CDR3 sequence reads: CASSFTGDTEAFF. Here the CDR3 DNA reads TGTGCCAGCAGTTTTACAGGGGACACTGAAGCTTTCTTT.

The chain employs TRBV5-1 and TRBJ2-7, with 12 bases that match TRBD1. The germline CDR1 and CDR2 sequences are SGHRS and YFSETQ. Trimming took 3 bases from V and 2 from J; bases not matched to a gene: 0. CDR3 size: 14 residues. The CDR3 nucleotides are TGCGCCAGCAGCTGGGACAGGGGGCCCTACGAGCAGTACTTC. The encoded protein is CASSWDRGPYEQYF. Complete variable domain (other parts from reference TRBV5-1 and TRBJ2-7): KAGVTQTPRYLIKTRGQQVTLSCSPISGHRSVSWYQQTPGQGLQFLFEYFSETQRNKGNFPGRFSGRQFSNSRSEMNVSTLELGDSALYLCASSWDRGPYEQYFGPGTRLTVT.

The chain links TRBV15 to TRBJ2-3; D might be TRBD2 (6 bases). The V gene lost 0 bases and the J gene lost 6 bases, with 13 bases spanning the gap. This CDR3 has 15 amino acids. Germline V gene sequence: CDR1 LNHNV, CDR2 YYDKDF (reference sequence). The CDR3 here is CATSRDRGFRDTQYF. CDR3 sequence (DNA): TGTGCCACCAGCAGAGATCGGGGGTTCCGGGATACGCAGTATTTT.

V usage is TRBV6-4 and J usage is TRBJ2-3, with TRBD2 matching over 7 bases. Germline CDR1 and CDR2: MRHNA and SNTAGT. The CDR3 runs to 15 residues. The junction had 7 bases not matched to a gene; V was cut back by 7 bases and J by 0 bases. DNA of the CDR3: TGTGCCAGCAAGTTGACTAGCATAAGCACAGATACGCAGTATTTT. Translated, it gives CASKLTSISTDTQYF.

The chain carries TRBV6-6 and TRBJ2-5; 12 bases line up with TRBD2. Germline CDR1 is MNHNY and CDR2 is SVGAGI (reference sequence). The CDR3 contains 14 residues. The ends lost 2 bases at V and 5 bases at J; junction bases unmatched: 0. Here the CDR3 reads CASSYLAGGETQYF. As DNA, the CDR3 is TGTGCCAGCAGTTACCTAGCGGGGGGGGAGACCCAGTACTTC.

The chain couples TRBV13 to TRBJ1-1; a weak D match, TRBD1 (5 bases). The germline V and J ends were trimmed by 4 bases and 3 bases, with 9 bases remaining between them. The germline V gene encodes CDR1 PRHDT and CDR2 FYEKMQ (reference sequence). CDR3 length equals 13 residues. CDR3 in amino acids: CASSSQGYTEAFF. The CDR3 DNA is TGTGCCAGCAGCTCCCAGGGATACACTGAAGCTTTCTTT. Based on the CDR3 plus reference TRBV13 and TRBJ1-1, the full variable domain is AAGVIQSPRHLIKEKRETATLKCYPIPRHDTVYWYQQGPGQDPQFLISFYEKMQSDKGSIPDRFSAQQFSDYHSELNMSSLELGDSALYFCASSSQGYTEAFFGQGTRLTVV.

V is TRBV9 and J is TRBJ1-1; 10 bases map to TRBD1. The ends lost 1 base at V and 0 bases at J; junction bases unmatched: 9. Germline V gene data show CDR1 as SGDLS and CDR2 as YYNGEE. The CDR3 extends over 18 amino acids. CDR3 DNA: TGTGCCAGCAGCGTAAACCCCGGGACAGGGGCCATGAACACTGAAGCTTTCTTT. Amino acid sequence: CASSVNPGTGAMNTEAFF.

The chain links TRBV5-4 to TRBJ2-3, with TRBD1 matching 7 bases. The CDR3 sequence is 15 residues long. After removal of 4 bases from V and 5 bases from J, the junction contained 10 bases not matched to a gene. Germline values: CDR1 SGHNT, CDR2 YYREEE (reference sequence). Here the CDR3 reads CASSPEDRAEDTQYF. Written as DNA, the CDR3 is TGTGCCAGCAGCCCCGAAGACAGGGCGGAAGATACGCAGTATTTT.

The chain carries TRBV5-6 and TRBJ2-3; D is ambiguous. The CDR3 totals 12 residues. The V gene's germline CDR1 is SGHDT and CDR2 YYEEEE. V was clipped by 4 bases and J by 3 bases, with 6 bases between them. The CDR3 coding sequence is TGTGCCAGCAGCGCAACAACAGATACGCAGTATTTT. Its translation is CASSATTDTQYF. Full variable domain (rest looked up from reference TRBV5-6 and TRBJ2-3): DAGVTQSPTHLIKTRGQQVTLRCSPKSGHDTVSWYQQALGQGPQFIFQYYEEEERQRGNFPDRFSGHQFPNYSSELNVNALLLGDSALYLCASSATTDTQYFGPGTRLTVL.

This rearrangement joins TRBV7-8 to TRBJ1-1, with 7 bases lining up with TRBD1. This CDR3 comprises 15 residues. V lost 1 base and J lost 10; bases outside the gene matches: 12. Germline CDR1 is SGHVS and CDR2 is FQNEAQ. The CDR3 DNA is TGTGCCAGCAGCTTAGGGACAGGTGCTGTAACGGTAGCTTTCTTT. Amino acid sequence: CASSLGTGAVTVAFF. The full variable domain, rest sourced from reference TRBV7-8 and TRBJ1-1, is GAGVSQSPRYKVAKRGQDVALRCDPISGHVSLFWYQQALGQGPEFLTYFQNEAQLDKSGLPSDRFFAERPEGSVSTLKIQRTQQEDSAVYLCASSLGTGAVTVAFFGQGTRLTVV.

V gene TRBV2 combines with J gene TRBJ1-2, with D possibly matching TRBD1 (5 bases). The CDR3 length is 15 residues. Germline-derived CDR1 and CDR2 are SNHLY and FYNNEI. V was shortened by 2 bases and J by 6 bases, with 16 bases between the two germline ends. CDR3 amino acids: CASSEMDRTTNGYTF. The CDR3 DNA reads as TGTGCCAGCAGTGAAATGGATCGGACAACTAATGGCTACACCTTC.

The chain joins TRBV19 to TRBJ2-5; D is undetermined. This CDR3 comprises 11 residues. V was cut by 3 bases and J by 5 bases, with 4 bases left in between. Per the germline V gene, CDR1 is LNHDA and CDR2 is SQIVND (reference sequence). The CDR3 here is CASSIRETQYF. CDR3 coding DNA: TGTGCCAGTAGTATCCGGGAGACCCAGTACTTC. The whole variable domain, filled in from reference TRBV19 and TRBJ2-5, reads DGGITQSPKYLFRKEGQNVTLSCEQNLNHDAMYWYRQDPGQGLRLIYYSQIVNDFQKGDIAEGYSVSREKKESFPLTVTSAQKNPTAFYLCASSIRETQYFGPGTRLLVL.

V is TRBV9 and J is TRBJ2-2; D is possibly TRBD1 (6 bases). CDR3 length: 12 amino acids. Germline CDR1 reads SGDLS; CDR2 reads YYNGEE. Trimming took off 5 bases at V and 7 bases at J, with 9 bases between the two ends. CDR3 nucleotides: TGTGCCAGCAGAAGGGGACACGGGGAGCTGTTTTTT. The encoded protein is CASRRGHGELFF. The full variable domain, with the rest looked up from reference TRBV9 and TRBJ2-2, is DSGVTQTPKHLITATGQRVTLRCSPRSGDLSVYWYQQSLDQGLQFLIQYYNGEERAKGNILERFSAQQFPDLHSELNLSSLELGDSALYFCASRRGHGELFFGEGSRLTVL.

V usage is TRBV5-6 and J usage is TRBJ2-7, with D possibly matching TRBD1 (6 bases). Germline V gene lookup returns CDR1 SGHDT and CDR2 YYEEEE. This CDR3 spans 14 amino acids. Trimming took off 2 bases at V and 3 bases at J, with 12 bases between the two ends. The CDR3, as DNA: TGTGCCAGCAGCTTCCGGACAGATTTCTACGAGCAGTACTTC. The encoded protein is CASSFRTDFYEQYF.

The genes are TRBV6-5 and TRBJ2-1; 9 bases align to TRBD1. Trimming took 5 bases from V and 9 from J; bases not matched to a gene: 8. The CDR3 sequence is 14 residues long. Germline loops: CDR1 MNHEY, CDR2 SVGAGI. The chain's CDR3 is CASSPRQGVGEQFF. As DNA, the CDR3 is TGTGCCAGCAGTCCCCGACAGGGGGTCGGTGAGCAGTTCTTC.

The chain uses TRBV24-1 and TRBJ2-3; 7 bases line up with TRBD1. There are 15 residues in the CDR3. The germline gives CDR1 KGHDR, CDR2 SFDVKD. J lost 3 bases, V lost 4 bases, and 6 bases had no gene match. CDR3 sequence (DNA): TGTGCCACCAGTGACCTAGGGACAGCTACAGATACGCAGTATTTT. Translated: CATSDLGTATDTQYF.

The V call is TRBV3-1 (or the pseudogene TRBV3-2), the J call TRBJ1-2; the match to TRBD1 covers 10 bases. The J segment lost 8 bases and the V segment lost 4 bases, leaving 1 base of the junction unmatched. The CDR3 contains 12 residues. The germline gives CDR1 LGHDT, CDR2 YNNKEL (reference sequence). The CDR3 sequence: CASSLTGGGYTF. CDR3 DNA: TGTGCCAGCAGCCTGACAGGGGGCGGCTACACCTTC.

The chain combines TRBV10-1 with TRBJ1-1; D gene uncertain. Germline V CDR1 and CDR2: WNHNN, SYGVQD (reference sequence). This CDR3 contains 15 residues. V was trimmed by 0 bases and J by 0 bases, leaving 8 bases between them. The CDR3 reads CASSESLAMNTEAFF. In DNA form, the CDR3 reads TGCGCCAGCAGTGAGTCGCTAGCGATGAACACTGAAGCTTTCTTT.

The chain joins TRBV10-2 to TRBJ2-7; 9 nucleotides line up with TRBD1. V lost 8 bases and J lost 6; bases outside the gene matches: 5. CDR1 is WSHSY and CDR2 is SAAADI in the germline V gene. The CDR3 runs 12 residues. CDR3 loop: CASGTGLGEQYV. The CDR3 region has the DNA TGCGCCAGCGGGACAGGGTTAGGCGAGCAGTACGTC.

About this clone: The same CDR3 can be traced to other DNA sequences in this sample. The rearrangement links TRBV15 to TRBJ1-5, with unresolved D. V was trimmed by 0 bases and J by 7 bases, leaving 7 bases between them. This CDR3 comprises 13 residues. CDR1 is LNHNV and CDR2 is YYDKDF in the germline V gene (reference sequence). The CDR3 bases are TGTGCCACCAGCAGAGATCCGGGGCAGCCCCAGCATTTT. Translated: CATSRDPGQPQHF.

The chain employs TRBV7-2 and TRBJ2-1, with TRBD1 identical over 9 bases. Germline-derived CDR1 and CDR2 are SGHTA and FQGNSA. The CDR3 is 15 residues long. J lost 4 bases, V lost 3 bases, and 4 bases had no gene match. The CDR3 is CASSLGQGRYNEQFF. CDR3 nucleotides: TGTGCCAGCAGCTTGGGACAGGGTCGGTACAATGAGCAGTTCTTC.

This clone is a singleton in its sample. The chain employs TRBV6-2 or TRBV6-3 and TRBJ1-5; 9 bases agree with TRBD1. The CDR3 loop spans 16 amino acids. The germline gives CDR1 MNHEY, CDR2 SVGEGT. The junction had 11 bases not matched to a gene; V was cut back by 5 bases and J by 6 bases. The CDR3 loop reads CASSRLQDRGGQPQHF. DNA of the CDR3: TGTGCCAGCAGTCGACTCCAGGACAGGGGCGGTCAGCCCCAGCATTTT.